These T cell receptor beta chains were read from a single sample in a study of human T cells and chemical hapten exposure. TCRdb fed the RACE reads into MiXCR, producing one record per CDR3 protein. Counted here are 75,000 to 100,000 distinct CDR3 sequences, 9.5% to 15% occurring once; the ten biggest clones make up roughly 2%. Sequenced material: whole blood, taken in connection with sensitization to the hapten diphenylcyclopropenone (DPC). The source of these receptors is a middle-aged woman with alopecia areata. Some clones in this sample may be carry-over from other donors' samples. Each CDR3 is given with its conserved first and last residue. A D gene is named only where the DNA matches it firmly. Clone sizes are given selectively: once, few, many, or a class where the clone is expanded.

v_gene,j_gene,d_gene,abundance,CDR3aa,CDR3nt
TRBV4-3,TRBJ2-3,TRBD1,-,CASSRYQGADTQYF,TGCGCCAGCAGCCGCTACCAGGGGGCAGATACGCAGTATTTT
TRBV11-2,TRBJ2-3,-,-,CASSLDQGEQYF,TGTGCCAGCAGCTTAGATCAGGGAGAACAGTATTTT
TRBV29-1,TRBJ2-1,-,many,CSVGSISYNEQFF,TGCAGCGTCGGGAGTATCTCCTACAATGAGCAGTTCTTC
TRBV2,TRBJ2-2,-,few,CAGSGGGELFF,TGTGCCGGTTCAGGCGGAGGGGAGCTGTTTTTT
TRBV7-3,TRBJ2-2,-,many,CASSSLPGPQRAGELFF,TGTGCCAGCAGCTCTCTTCCCGGGCCCCAGAGAGCCGGGGAGCTGTTTTTT
TRBV5-5,TRBJ2-3,-,-,CASRGLPDTQYF,TGTGCCAGCAGGGGGCTTCCAGATACGCAGTATTTT
TRBV29-1,TRBJ2-7,-,-,CSVGETGRVYEQYF,TGCAGCGTTGGAGAGACAGGGAGGGTCTACGAGCAGTACTTC
TRBV11-2,TRBJ1-2,TRBD1,many,CASSPGQDYGYTF,TGTGCCAGCAGCCCGGGACAGGACTATGGCTACACCTTC
TRBV4-3,TRBJ2-3,-,few,CASSQYRLSTDTQYF,TGCGCCAGCAGCCAATACCGTCTGAGCACAGATACGCAGTATTTT
TRBV28,TRBJ2-3,TRBD2,few,CASSLLAGGRADTQYF,TGTGCCAGCAGCCTTCTAGCGGGAGGGCGAGCAGATACGCAGTATTTT
TRBV20-1,TRBJ1-1,-,few,CSASGQKNTEAFF,TGCAGTGCTAGTGGGCAGAAGAACACTGAAGCTTTCTTT
TRBV10-3,TRBJ2-7,-,many,CAISRTDSYEQYF,TGTGCCATCAGTAGAACAGATTCCTACGAGCAGTACTTC
TRBV5-1,TRBJ1-2,TRBD1,-,CASSLGGGEAYGYTF,TGCGCCAGCAGCTTGGGAGGGGGCGAAGCCTATGGCTACACCTTC
TRBV18,TRBJ2-7,TRBD1,few,CASSTTTGTGGFYEQYF,TGTGCCAGCTCGACGACTACCGGGACAGGGGGCTTTTACGAGCAGTACTTC
TRBV5-1,TRBJ2-3,TRBD2,-,CASSLRLAGGPSTDAQYF,TGCGCCAGCAGCTTGCGGCTAGCGGGAGGGCCTAGCACAGATGCGCAGTATTTT
TRBV4-3,TRBJ2-1,TRBD2,many,CASSPGTLAESYNEQFF,TGCGCCAGCAGCCCCGGAACACTAGCGGAATCCTACAATGAGCAGTTCTTC
TRBV10-3,TRBJ2-3,-,-,CAIRSRVLGTDTQYF,TGTGCCATCAGATCGAGGGTCTTGGGCACAGATACGCAGTATTTT
TRBV24-1,TRBJ2-1,-,-,CATYSTLYNEQFF,TGTGCCACCTATTCCACCCTCTACAATGAGCAGTTCTTC
TRBV6-1,TRBJ2-1,-,few,CASRPPLGEHNEQFF,TGTGCCAGCAGACCCCCGCTTGGGGAGCACAATGAGCAGTTCTTC
TRBV4-1,TRBJ1-2,-,few,CASSQDPGNYGYTF,TGCGCCAGCAGCCAAGATCCAGGAAACTATGGCTACACCTTC
TRBV28,TRBJ1-3,-,many,CASSLDSALSGNTIYF,TGTGCCAGCAGTTTAGACTCAGCTCTCTCTGGAAACACCATATATTTT
TRBV4-3,TRBJ1-1,-,-,CASSQLDIPNTEAFF,TGCGCCAGCAGCCAGCTTGACATCCCGAACACTGAAGCTTTCTTT
TRBV5-1,TRBJ1-6,TRBD1,few,CASSEEGARSPLHF,TGCGCCAGCTCCGAAGAGGGGGCGAGGTCACCCCTCCACTTT
TRBV12-3/TRBV12-4,TRBJ2-3,TRBD1,few,CASTLGQNTDTQYF,TGTGCCAGCACCCTGGGACAGAACACAGATACGCAGTATTTT
TRBV7-6,TRBJ2-5,-,-,CASSRTAQETQYF,TGTGCCAGCTCTAGGACAGCCCAAGAGACCCAGTACTTC
TRBV19,TRBJ1-5,-,many,CATTTTGGRTRNQPQHF,TGTGCCACCACAACTACCGGGGGGCGGACACGCAATCAGCCCCAGCATTTT
TRBV6-6,TRBJ2-3,TRBD2,-,CASSYRSSGEGDTQYF,TGTGCCAGCAGTTACCGTAGTAGCGGGGAGGGAGATACGCAGTATTTT
TRBV6-6,TRBJ1-1,-,few,CASSYIAATEAFF,TGTGCCAGCAGTTACATTGCGGCTACTGAAGCTTTCTTT
TRBV2,TRBJ2-3,TRBD2,-,CARSGRGADTQYF,TGTGCCAGGAGCGGGAGGGGTGCAGATACGCAGTATTTT
TRBV5-1,TRBJ2-3,-,-,CASSSDSPSTDTQYF,TGCGCCAGCAGCTCCGACTCCCCTAGCACAGATACGCAGTATTTT
TRBV28,TRBJ2-7,-,many,CASSPKYEQYF,TGTGCCAGCAGTCCGAAATACGAGCAGTACTTC
TRBV4-1,TRBJ2-5,-,-,CASSQDRSRGETQYF,TGCGCCAGCAGCCAAGATCGATCCAGGGGAGAGACCCAGTACTTC
TRBV18,TRBJ2-3,-,few,CASSPGQSITDTQYF,TGTGCCAGCTCACCTGGACAGAGTATCACAGATACGCAGTATTTT
TRBV20-1,TRBJ1-4,TRBD1,few,CSATGTGSEKLFF,TGCAGTGCGACCGGGACAGGGAGTGAAAAACTGTTTTTT
TRBV12-3/TRBV12-4,TRBJ1-5,TRBD1,many,CASSSTGEDQPQHF,TGTGCCAGCAGCTCGACAGGGGAGGATCAGCCCCAGCATTTT
TRBV4-3,TRBJ2-7,-,-,CASSQDREVIYEQYF,TGCGCCAGCAGCCAAGACAGGGAGGTAATCTACGAGCAGTACTTC
TRBV18,TRBJ1-1,-,few,CASSPSFSATEAFF,TGTGCCAGCTCACCCAGCTTTTCCGCCACTGAAGCTTTCTTT
TRBV28,TRBJ2-7,-,-,CASSLNGYEQYF,TGTGCCAGCAGTTTAAACGGCTACGAGCAGTACTTC
TRBV6-6,TRBJ2-1,-,few,CASSTEPAGHNEQFF,TGTGCCAGCAGCACAGAGCCAGCCGGTCACAATGAGCAGTTCTTC
TRBV6-2/TRBV6-3,TRBJ2-4,-,-,CASSYSGGGAKNIQYF,TGTGCCAGCAGTTACTCTGGAGGTGGGGCCAAAAACATTCAGTACTTC
TRBV2,TRBJ1-5,TRBD1,few,CATRGYSNQPQHF,TGTGCCACCAGGGGGTATAGCAATCAGCCCCAGCATTTT
TRBV2,TRBJ2-3,-,many,CASKGETTDTQYF,TGTGCCAGCAAGGGAGAGACCACAGATACGCAGTATTTT
TRBV11-3,TRBJ2-2,-,many,CASSLRGSGELFF,TGTGCCAGCAGCTTGAGGGGATCCGGGGAGCTGTTTTTT
TRBV29-1,TRBJ2-5,-,many,CSRMYQETQYF,TGCAGCAGGATGTACCAAGAGACCCAGTACTTC
TRBV29-1,TRBJ1-5,TRBD1,many,CSVDTGQGGQPQHF,TGCAGCGTTGATACTGGACAGGGTGGCCAGCCCCAGCATTTT
TRBV28,TRBJ1-5,-,few,CASSLRTGNFNQPQHF,TGTGCCAGCAGTTTACGAACAGGGAACTTCAATCAGCCCCAGCATTTT
TRBV28,TRBJ1-5,-,-,CASRTGRNQPQHF,TGTGCCAGCAGGACAGGTCGAAATCAGCCCCAGCATTTT